This T cell receptor (beta chain) was recovered during a study of beta chain features in type 1 diabetes (dated by TCRdb to about 2018). Background on the whole study: Patients and healthy donors did not differ in mean age, gender distribution, total cell number or subset yield. Across all samples, some 99 million sorted cells were examined, and cell number per subset correlated strongly with RNA yield. In the study, recently diagnosed type 1 diabetes patients and matched healthy donors were compared on the TCRB repertoires of their sorted circulating CD4+ T cell subsets. Whereas all 30 or so donors provided naive and central memory subsets, regulatory and stem cell-like memory subsets were isolated from just 8 patients and roughly eight healthy donors. On the study overall, not on this receptor specifically: Because cDNA rather than genomic DNA was sequenced, highly expressing activated cells could have been over-represented, although no difference in activation and CD3 levels was found between groups. Because the HLA sub-analyses included only small numbers of individuals, any influence of HLA type on TCRB rearrangement was left unresolved. A moderate but significant shortening of TCRB CDR3 length was observed in type 1 diabetes patients in all four CD4+ subsets. At VDJ recombination sites, patients with type 1 diabetes made fewer insertions and deleted more nucleotides, a pattern implying thymic rearrangement abnormalities. Shorter templates might have been favored by PCR, but patient and control samples were amplified and corrected together, so both groups would have been affected equally by any skew. The naive, central memory and regulatory TCRB repertoires appeared to resemble one another more closely among patients than among healthy donors.

In the case of this clone: Its recognized antigen is unknown. The sample holds no much larger clone one base away, and base qualities are not on file.

Deletion took 1 base off V and 2 bases off J, with a span of 6 bases between the germline ends. According to the germline V gene (reference sequence), CDR1 reads MNHEY and CDR2 reads SMNVEV. The CDR3 holds 14 amino acids from the cysteine to the phenylalanine. Just the 42-base CDR3 DNA is kept, in frame starting at base 1. From each donor, a single peripheral blood sample of about 120 mL on average was drawn into heparinised tubes. A BD FACSAria II was used to sort naive, central memory, regulatory and stem cell-like memory CD4+ T cells with a panel that included CD45RO, CCR7, CD25, CD127, CD95 and CD27. All sorted populations exceeded 95% purity. PBMCs were isolated right away by Lymphoprep density gradient centrifugation and were stained directly, without culture. So that batch effects would be minimized, each experiment stained and sorted samples in pairs, pairing one healthy donor with one patient.

The High Capacity cDNA Reverse Transcription Kit was used to reverse transcribe all of the isolated RNA, meaning that expressed TCRB transcripts were what got sequenced. Deep immunoSEQ sequencing was applied to naive, central memory and regulatory T cell samples, giving an average of roughly 3.5 million total reads per sample. Sorted cells were lysed in RLT buffer, and RNA was extracted using DNase-treated RNeasy Micro or Mini kits according to cell number. Each cell subset was processed on its own to prevent cross-contamination, while patient and healthy donor samples were processed together. Using the immunoSEQ multiplex PCR, TCRB sequences were amplified from cDNA into 87-bp fragments spanning the CDR3 region. Amplicons were sequenced on the Illumina HiSeq platform. In the original analysis: PCR bias was corrected computationally using synthetic template baselines, and reads within Hamming distance 2 were collapsed, with unmergeable singletons discarded. Reads were aligned against IMGT so that V, D and J genes, CDR3 length and insertions or deletions at six rearrangement sites could be assigned. Within each subset, clonotype counts were normalized to sorted cell number, after which true diversity and Gini coefficients were computed with the tcR R package. The overlap coefficient, calculated on TCRB nucleotide sequences, was used to quantify repertoire sharing. Out-of-frame TCRB sequences from naive cells were analyzed to stand in for the pre-selection repertoire. TCRdb carries this immuneACCESS record with in-frame sequences only. Its versions omit some clonotypes, under half of them owing to an unresolved V gene in the studies checked, with the rest unexplained. The V and J calls and the clone size are those of that table, but D and trimming were determined from the DNA. This sample has a few hundred thousand clones in its table, and approximately 16% of those were observed once. The leading ten clones occupy 0.015% to 0.019% of the sample.

The receptor's source is a man aged 18 to 35 with type 1 diabetes. The chain uses TRBV27 and TRBJ2-4, with the D segment identity uncertain. Sequenced: naive CD4+ T cells from blood. Per the publication, the cell subset or site label means: true naive CD4+ T cells. The nucleotides are TGTGCCAGCAGTTTATTTAGAACCAAAAACATTCAGTACTTC. It translates to CASSLFRTKNIQYF.